A selection of T cell receptor beta chains follows, all from one sample in a study of persistence of HIV-infected CD4 T cells. Produced via immunoSEQ multiplex PCR; TCRdb's table is partial and in-frame only. The table shows roughly 48,000 clones, with approximately 90% occurring only once. Antigens for these TCRs are unknown. Here the sequenced sample was CD4+ T cells sorted from PBMCs after approximately 19-hour stimulation, taken from a patient who received antiretroviral therapy. These receptors were collected from an adult woman with HIV who was CMV-seropositive. CDR3s include the opening cysteine and the closing phenylalanine or tryptophan. Each record gives: J gene, clone size, V gene, D gene, CDR3 protein, CDR3 DNA. A D gene is named only where the DNA matches it firmly. The listing skips clone size in some rows; elsewhere it reads once, few, many or a size class.

J gene: TRBJ1-1; clone size: NA; V gene: TRBV10-3; D gene: NA; CDR3 protein: CAISLQGEETEAFF; CDR3 DNA: TGTGCCATCAGCCTACAGGGAGAAGAAACTGAAGCTTTCTTT
J gene: TRBJ2-1; clone size: NA; V gene: TRBV12-5; D gene: TRBD2; CDR3 protein: CASGLAFLAVKYNEQFF; CDR3 DNA: TGTGCTAGTGGTTTGGCCTTCCTAGCGGTCAAATACAATGAGCAGTTCTTC
J gene: TRBJ1-5; clone size: NA; V gene: TRBV24-1; D gene: NA; CDR3 protein: CATSGRGVDQPQHF; CDR3 DNA: TGTGCCACCAGTGGAAGGGGGGTGGATCAGCCCCAGCATTTT
J gene: TRBJ1-1; clone size: NA; V gene: TRBV30; D gene: TRBD1; CDR3 protein: CAWRGQSNTEAFF; CDR3 DNA: TGTGCCTGGAGGGGACAGTCGAACACTGAAGCTTTCTTT
J gene: TRBJ2-1; clone size: NA; V gene: TRBV5-1; D gene: TRBD2; CDR3 protein: CASSPSGSSYNEQFF; CDR3 DNA: TGCGCCAGCAGCCCCAGCGGGAGCTCCTACAATGAGCAGTTCTTC
J gene: TRBJ1-1; clone size: NA; V gene: TRBV21-1; D gene: NA; CDR3 protein: CASILARDKGRSNTEAFF; CDR3 DNA: TGTGCCAGCATCCTGGCCCGGGACAAGGGAAGGTCGAACACTGAAGCTTTCTTT
J gene: TRBJ1-2; clone size: NA; V gene: TRBV12-5; D gene: NA; CDR3 protein: CASGLVKGGGYTF; CDR3 DNA: TGTGCTAGTGGTTTGGTTAAGGGCGGGGGCTACACCTTC
J gene: TRBJ2-1; clone size: once; V gene: TRBV14; D gene: TRBD2; CDR3 protein: CASSQGLAGVWEQFF; CDR3 DNA: TGTGCCAGCAGCCAAGGACTAGCGGGGGTCTGGGAGCAGTTCTTC
J gene: TRBJ2-5; clone size: once; V gene: TRBV2; D gene: TRBD2; CDR3 protein: CASRGGTSHGTQYF; CDR3 DNA: TGTGCCAGCAGAGGCGGGACTAGCCATGGGACCCAGTACTTC
J gene: TRBJ1-1; clone size: few; V gene: TRBV6-1; D gene: NA; CDR3 protein: CASSETWNTEAFF; CDR3 DNA: TGTGCCAGCAGTGAAACATGGAACACTGAAGCTTTCTTT
J gene: TRBJ2-1; clone size: NA; V gene: TRBV5-1; D gene: TRBD2; CDR3 protein: CASSVGASGTYNEQFF; CDR3 DNA: TGCGCCAGCAGCGTTGGGGCTAGCGGGACCTACAATGAGCAGTTCTTC
J gene: TRBJ2-7; clone size: NA; V gene: TRBV18; D gene: TRBD2; CDR3 protein: CASSQGLAPSYEQYF; CDR3 DNA: TGTGCCAGCTCACAGGGACTAGCCCCCTCCTACGAGCAGTACTTC
J gene: TRBJ1-1; clone size: NA; V gene: TRBV5-1; D gene: NA; CDR3 protein: CASSLTGNTEAFF; CDR3 DNA: TGCGCCAGCAGCCTTACAGGGAACACTGAAGCTTTCTTT
J gene: TRBJ2-5; clone size: NA; V gene: TRBV19; D gene: NA; CDR3 protein: CASSITGYQETQYF; CDR3 DNA: TGTGCCAGTAGTATAACAGGATACCAAGAGACCCAGTACTTC
J gene: TRBJ2-2; clone size: NA; V gene: TRBV5-6; D gene: NA; CDR3 protein: CASSLPPGELFF; CDR3 DNA: TGTGCCAGCAGCTTGCCCCCCGGGGAGCTGTTTTTT
J gene: TRBJ2-7; clone size: NA; V gene: TRBV6-5; D gene: NA; CDR3 protein: CASSSGESSYEQYF; CDR3 DNA: TGTGCCAGCAGTTCCGGGGAGAGCTCCTACGAGCAGTACTTC
J gene: TRBJ1-5; clone size: NA; V gene: TRBV5-1; D gene: TRBD1; CDR3 protein: CASSLETGGSQPQHF; CDR3 DNA: TGCGCCAGCAGCTTGGAGACAGGGGGGAGTCAGCCCCAGCATTTT
J gene: TRBJ2-3; clone size: NA; V gene: TRBV2; D gene: TRBD2; CDR3 protein: CASKLVGLASDTQYF; CDR3 DNA: TGTGCCAGCAAATTAGTTGGACTAGCGTCAGATACGCAGTATTTT
J gene: TRBJ1-2; clone size: NA; V gene: TRBV27; D gene: NA; CDR3 protein: CASSLSGRAYGYTF; CDR3 DNA: TGTGCCAGCAGTTTATCAGGAAGGGCCTATGGCTACACCTTC
J gene: TRBJ1-2; clone size: NA; V gene: TRBV6-4; D gene: TRBD1; CDR3 protein: CASKPTGTGVYGYTF; CDR3 DNA: TGTGCCAGCAAACCAACCGGGACAGGGGTATATGGCTACACCTTC
J gene: TRBJ2-1; clone size: NA; V gene: TRBV10-3; D gene: TRBD2; CDR3 protein: CAIWASGGELAYNEQFF; CDR3 DNA: TGTGCCATCTGGGCTAGCGGGGGGGAGCTCGCCTACAATGAGCAGTTCTTC
J gene: TRBJ1-2; clone size: NA; V gene: TRBV30; D gene: NA; CDR3 protein: CAWDRDKLNYGYTF; CDR3 DNA: TGTGCCTGGGACCGGGACAAACTCAACTATGGCTACACCTTC
J gene: TRBJ2-3; clone size: NA; V gene: TRBV5-1; D gene: NA; CDR3 protein: CASGPTGANTDTQYF; CDR3 DNA: TGCGCCAGCGGGCCAACGGGGGCCAACACAGATACGCAGTATTTT
J gene: TRBJ1-6; clone size: NA; V gene: TRBV5-1; D gene: NA; CDR3 protein: CASSRNRDGSPLHF; CDR3 DNA: TGCGCCAGCAGTCGTAACAGGGACGGTTCACCCCTCCACTTT
J gene: TRBJ1-4; clone size: NA; V gene: TRBV11-1; D gene: NA; CDR3 protein: CASSRGPNEKLFF; CDR3 DNA: TGTGCCAGCAGCCGGGGCCCAAATGAAAAACTGTTTTTT
J gene: TRBJ2-6; clone size: NA; V gene: TRBV7-8; D gene: NA; CDR3 protein: CASSYRSGANVLTF; CDR3 DNA: TGTGCCAGCAGCTACCGCTCTGGGGCCAACGTCCTGACTTTC
J gene: TRBJ1-1; clone size: once; V gene: TRBV27; D gene: NA; CDR3 protein: CASSLEAGVRTFF; CDR3 DNA: TGTGCCAGCAGTTTAGAGGCAGGTGTTAGAACTTTCTTT
J gene: TRBJ2-2; clone size: NA; V gene: TRBV29-1; D gene: NA; CDR3 protein: CSVGGGSGRVFF; CDR3 DNA: NA
J gene: TRBJ2-5; clone size: NA; V gene: TRBV5-4; D gene: TRBD2; CDR3 protein: CASSFWAGIAGGQETQYF; CDR3 DNA: TGTGCCAGCAGCTTTTGGGCCGGGATCGCGGGGGGCCAAGAGACCCAGTACTTC
J gene: TRBJ1-5; clone size: NA; V gene: TRBV3-1/TRBV3-2; D gene: NA; CDR3 protein: CASSQDLERPQHF; CDR3 DNA: TGTGCCAGCAGCCAAGATCTTGAGCGGCCCCAGCATTTT
J gene: TRBJ1-1; clone size: once; V gene: TRBV18; D gene: NA; CDR3 protein: CATRHSFGGTEAFF; CDR3 DNA: TGTGCCACCAGACATAGTTTCGGGGGCACTGAAGCTTTCTTT
J gene: TRBJ2-1; clone size: NA; V gene: TRBV28; D gene: TRBD1; CDR3 protein: CASSVQDRYDNEQFF; CDR3 DNA: TGTGCCAGCAGTGTCCAGGACAGGTATGACAATGAGCAGTTCTTC
J gene: TRBJ1-6; clone size: NA; V gene: TRBV2; D gene: TRBD1; CDR3 protein: CASSVTGEYNSPLHF; CDR3 DNA: TGTGCCAGCAGTGTGACAGGGGAATATAATTCACCCCTCCACTTT
J gene: TRBJ1-2; clone size: NA; V gene: TRBV30; D gene: NA; CDR3 protein: CAWNPGGGYGYTF; CDR3 DNA: TGTGCCTGGAACCCTGGGGGAGGCTATGGCTACACCTTC
J gene: TRBJ1-2; clone size: NA; V gene: TRBV20-1; D gene: NA; CDR3 protein: CSAKDGYTF; CDR3 DNA: TGCAGTGCTAAAGATGGCTACACCTTC
J gene: TRBJ1-4; clone size: NA; V gene: TRBV7-9; D gene: NA; CDR3 protein: CASSRDGNEKLFF; CDR3 DNA: TGTGCCAGCAGCCGGGACGGAAATGAAAAACTGTTTTTT
J gene: TRBJ1-2; clone size: NA; V gene: TRBV6-5; D gene: TRBD1; CDR3 protein: CASSYQDRAGGYTF; CDR3 DNA: TGTGCCAGCAGTTACCAGGACAGGGCGGGTGGCTACACCTTC
J gene: TRBJ2-2; clone size: NA; V gene: TRBV27; D gene: NA; CDR3 protein: CASSLEWRAGELFF; CDR3 DNA: TGTGCCAGCAGTTTAGAGTGGCGGGCCGGGGAGCTGTTTTTT
J gene: TRBJ1-2; clone size: NA; V gene: TRBV6-1; D gene: NA; CDR3 protein: CASSEARLVYGYTF; CDR3 DNA: TGTGCCAGCAGTGAAGCTAGGCTGGTCTATGGCTACACCTTC
J gene: TRBJ2-7; clone size: NA; V gene: TRBV27; D gene: NA; CDR3 protein: CASSLRRGEQYF; CDR3 DNA: TGTGCCAGCAGTTTGCGGCGGGGCGAGCAGTACTTC
J gene: TRBJ2-1; clone size: NA; V gene: TRBV5-1; D gene: NA; CDR3 protein: CASSEGGNSYNEQFF; CDR3 DNA: TGCGCCAGCTCCGAAGGAGGGAACTCCTACAATGAGCAGTTCTTC
J gene: TRBJ1-1; clone size: NA; V gene: TRBV5-5; D gene: TRBD1; CDR3 protein: CASSLARDRGTEAFF; CDR3 DNA: TGTGCCAGCAGCTTGGCCCGGGACAGGGGCACTGAAGCTTTCTTT
J gene: TRBJ1-4; clone size: NA; V gene: TRBV9; D gene: NA; CDR3 protein: CASSASPRGVGEKLFF; CDR3 DNA: TGTGCCAGCAGCGCATCCCCCCGTGGAGTAGGGGAAAAACTGTTTTTT
J gene: TRBJ2-1; clone size: NA; V gene: TRBV5-1; D gene: TRBD1; CDR3 protein: CASSLGGRGRSYNEQFF; CDR3 DNA: TGCGCCAGCAGCTTGGGAGGAAGGGGGCGATCCTACAATGAGCAGTTCTTC
J gene: TRBJ1-5; clone size: NA; V gene: TRBV30; D gene: NA; CDR3 protein: CAWSPGVNQPQHF; CDR3 DNA: TGTGCCTGGAGTCCAGGGGTCAATCAGCCCCAGCATTTT
J gene: TRBJ1-4; clone size: NA; V gene: TRBV28; D gene: NA; CDR3 protein: CASSLMAALGVEKLFF; CDR3 DNA: TGTGCCAGCAGTTTGATGGCAGCCCTAGGTGTTGAAAAACTGTTTTTT
J gene: TRBJ2-5; clone size: NA; V gene: TRBV9; D gene: NA; CDR3 protein: CASSVGFGQETQYF; CDR3 DNA: TGTGCCAGCAGCGTAGGGTTTGGTCAAGAGACCCAGTACTTC
J gene: TRBJ1-2; clone size: NA; V gene: TRBV19; D gene: TRBD1; CDR3 protein: CASSKVAQGAYGYTF; CDR3 DNA: TGTGCCAGTAGTAAGGTAGCACAGGGGGCCTATGGCTACACCTTC
J gene: TRBJ1-6; clone size: NA; V gene: TRBV11-2; D gene: TRBD1; CDR3 protein: CASSLRGMRTGGYNSPLHF; CDR3 DNA: TGTGCCAGCAGCTTACGCGGGATGAGGACAGGGGGCTATAATTCACCCCTCCACTTT
J gene: TRBJ1-2; clone size: NA; V gene: TRBV6-5; D gene: NA; CDR3 protein: CASMDPQGRLHGYTF; CDR3 DNA: TGTGCCAGCATGGACCCACAGGGAAGACTCCATGGCTACACCTTC
J gene: TRBJ2-7; clone size: NA; V gene: TRBV18; D gene: NA; CDR3 protein: CASSATDYEQYF; CDR3 DNA: TGTGCCAGCTCAGCGACAGACTACGAGCAGTACTTC
J gene: TRBJ1-2; clone size: once; V gene: TRBV25-1; D gene: NA; CDR3 protein: CASSETGRLYGYTF; CDR3 DNA: TGTGCCAGCAGTGAAACTGGACGCCTCTATGGCTACACCTTC
J gene: TRBJ2-4; clone size: NA; V gene: TRBV10-3; D gene: NA; CDR3 protein: CAISEEGTKNIQYF; CDR3 DNA: TGTGCCATCAGTGAGGAGGGAACCAAAAACATTCAGTACTTC
J gene: TRBJ1-2; clone size: NA; V gene: TRBV5-6; D gene: NA; CDR3 protein: CASSLTGRAGYTF; CDR3 DNA: TGTGCCAGCAGCTTGACAGGGAGGGCTGGCTACACCTTC
J gene: TRBJ2-3; clone size: NA; V gene: TRBV4-1; D gene: NA; CDR3 protein: CASSQDTREWAADTQYF; CDR3 DNA: TGCGCCAGCAGCCAAGATACCAGGGAATGGGCCGCAGATACGCAGTATTTT
J gene: TRBJ1-2; clone size: NA; V gene: TRBV28; D gene: NA; CDR3 protein: CASSIHTGGYGYTF; CDR3 DNA: TGTGCCAGCAGTATTCACACGGGAGGCTATGGCTACACCTTC
J gene: TRBJ2-1; clone size: NA; V gene: TRBV2; D gene: NA; CDR3 protein: CASSEVPHNEQFF; CDR3 DNA: TGTGCCAGCAGTGAGGTACCCCACAATGAGCAGTTCTTC